The 6 T cell receptor beta chains below all came from one sample that was sequenced in a study of T cell responses to AZD1222 COVID-19 vaccine. Assay: immunoSEQ multiplex PCR; the TCRdb copy retains only in-frame clones and omits some. Among about 120,000 clones listed, about 85% were seen once. The sequencing here drew on peripheral blood, taken on day 0 of AZD1222 vaccination. Receptors were obtained from an adult in good health.

On this clone: Other DNA sequences from this sample encode an identical CDR3 as well. The V gene is TRBV12-3 or TRBV12-4, the J gene TRBJ2-3; D possibly corresponds to TRBD2 (6 bases). Trimming shortened V by 6 bases and J by 4 bases, and 8 bases separated the two germline ends. This CDR3 is built from 12 residues. CDR3 region: CASSSGADTQYF. CDR3 sequence (DNA): TGTGCCAGCAGCTCGGGGGCAGATACGCAGTATTTT.

The chain recombines TRBV19 with TRBJ2-2; D not resolved. V dropped 0 bases and J dropped 11 bases, with 19 bases sitting between them. Germline CDR1 is LNHDA and CDR2 is SQIVND (reference sequence). The CDR3 has 16 residues. Here the CDR3 DNA reads TGTGCCAGTAGTATAGATCTATCCCCAGGCCACACAGAGCTGTTTTTT. Protein: CASSIDLSPGHTELFF.

The chain carries TRBV18 and TRBJ2-7; either TRBD1 or TRBD2 may supply D (5 bases each). CDR1 is KGHSH and CDR2 is LQKENI in the germline V gene. Trimming stripped 6 bases from V and 3 bases from J, with 15 bases between. The CDR3 has 14 amino acids. The CDR3 loop is CASSPSHQGYEQYF. CDR3 coding DNA: TGTGCCAGCTCTCCTAGCCACCAGGGCTACGAGCAGTACTTC.

The rearrangement joins TRBV10-1 to TRBJ2-7; 9 bases agree with TRBD1. J gave up 2 bases and V 6 bases, and 2 bases lay outside the gene matches. CDR3 length: 13 residues. Germline assignment: CDR1 WNHNN and CDR2 SYGVQD (reference sequence). The CDR3 bases are TGCGCCAGCAGCCGGGACAGGGCCTACGAGCAGTACTTC. Translation: CASSRDRAYEQYF.

The chain links TRBV7-2 to TRBJ2-7, with 9 bases matching TRBD1. Unmatched junction bases numbered 5, after V lost 5 bases and J lost 0 bases. Germline lookup yields CDR1 SGHTA and CDR2 FQGNSA. CDR3 size: 15 residues. The CDR3 DNA follows: TGTGCCAGCAGCCCGACAGGGGGAAGCTCCTACGAGCAGTACTTC. It codes for CASSPTGGSSYEQYF.

The chain uses TRBV11-2 and TRBJ2-7, with D perhaps being TRBD1 or TRBD2 (6 bases each). V lost 0 bases, J lost 4 bases, and 13 bases lay in between. This CDR3 spans 15 amino acids. Germline CDR1 is SGHAT and CDR2 is FQNNGV. Here the CDR3 DNA reads TGTGCCAGCAGCTTAGAGTCGCAGGGGACTTACGAGCAGTACTTC. Its translation: CASSLESQGTYEQYF.